A selection of T cell receptor beta chains follows, all from one sample in a study of patients and donors after allogeneic stem cell transplantation. TCRdb independently ran MiXCR on the RT-PCR reads; one entry per CDR3 protein. This table holds tens of thousands of distinct CDR3 sequences, 10% to 15% found once. Input material: blood, either unsorted or a sorted T cell fraction (not recorded which). These receptor sequences come from a human donor who was either an allogeneic HSCT recipient or a stem cell or donor lymphocyte infusion donor (not recorded which). It is not recorded whose cells these are; they may come from a transplant donor. The CDR3 runs from the conserved cysteine through the conserved F or W. The D gene is left open where the match is weak. The size field is filled for only some rows; it gives once, few, many or a size class.

V	D	J	size	DNA	CDR3
TRBV7-9	NA	TRBJ2-7	NA	TGTGCCAGCAGCTTAAAGGCAGCCTACGAGCAGTACTTC	CASSLKAAYEQYF
TRBV12-3/TRBV12-4	NA	TRBJ1-2	many	TGTGCCAGCAGTTTACGGAGAAAGGACTATGGCTACACCTTC	CASSLRRKDYGYTF
TRBV4-1	TRBD2	TRBJ2-3	NA	TGCGCCAGCAGCCAAGTCCTAGCGGGAGGCGGAGATACGCAGTATTTT	CASSQVLAGGGDTQYF
TRBV5-1	NA	TRBJ2-7	few	TGCGCCAGCAGCTTTGGAGTAGCCTACGAGCAGTACTTC	CASSFGVAYEQYF
TRBV10-3	TRBD1	TRBJ2-7	NA	TGTGCCATCAGGGCCCAGGGGGTCTCTTTGAACGAGCAGTACTTC	CAIRAQGVSLNEQYF
TRBV5-6	TRBD1	TRBJ1-6	NA	TGTGCCAGCAGCTCAATCACCGGGACAGGGAATTCACCCCTCCACTTT	CASSSITGTGNSPLHF
TRBV11-2	NA	TRBJ2-4	few	TGTGCCAGCAGCTTACCGCCGTGGGAAAACATTCAGTACTTC	CASSLPPWENIQYF
TRBV4-1	NA	TRBJ2-7	NA	TGCGCCAGCAGCCAAGCTACAGGCTCCGTCTACGAGCAGTACTTC	CASSQATGSVYEQYF
TRBV11-2	TRBD1	TRBJ1-1	many	TGTGCCAGCAGCTTAGGAGTGTGGGACAGGGGAACTGAAGCTTTCTTT	CASSLGVWDRGTEAFF
TRBV6-5	NA	TRBJ1-1	many	TGTGCCAGCAGTTACCGCTTTACAGGAGTGAACACTGAAGCTTTCTTT	CASSYRFTGVNTEAFF
TRBV3-1	NA	TRBJ1-2	many	TGTGCCAGCAGCCAAGAGGGATTTAGGTTTAACTATGGCTACACCTTC	CASSQEGFRFNYGYTF
TRBV29-1	TRBD1	TRBJ2-2	few	TGCAGCGTTCGTCCGATAGACAGGGAATTACCGAACACCGGGGAGCTGTTTTTT	CSVRPIDRELPNTGELFF
TRBV18	NA	TRBJ2-5	few	TGTGCCAGCTCACCACCGACGACGAGGGAGACCCAGTACTTC	CASSPPTTRETQYF
TRBV10-3	NA	TRBJ1-2	many	TGTGCCATCAGTGACAGGGCAGGATATGGCTACACCTTC	CAISDRAGYGYTF
TRBV6-6	TRBD2	TRBJ2-1	NA	TGTGCCAGCAGTTACGGACTAGCGGACCAAATGCAGTTCTTC	CASSYGLADQMQFF
TRBV4-2	NA	TRBJ2-1	NA	TGTGCCAGCAGCCAAGAATGGGCCGGTGAGCAGTTCTTC	CASSQEWAGEQFF
TRBV19	TRBD2	TRBJ2-1	NA	TGTGCCAGTAGTATAGCACTAGCGGGACGGAGTGAGCAGTTCTTC	CASSIALAGRSEQFF
TRBV6-5	TRBD1	TRBJ1-2	many	TGTGCCAGCAGTTACACGACAGGGATCTATGGCTACACCTTC	CASSYTTGIYGYTF
TRBV5-1	TRBD2	TRBJ2-3	few	TGCGCCAGCAGCCCTTCACTAGCGGGAGAACGATATTTT	CASSPSLAGERYF
TRBV6-5	TRBD1	TRBJ1-5	many	TGTGCCAGCAGCCCCGGACAGGGGGCGGATCAGCCCCAGCATTTT	CASSPGQGADQPQHF
TRBV10-3	NA	TRBJ1-1	many	TGTGCCATCAGTGACGCCCAGAACACTGAAGCTTTCTTT	CAISDAQNTEAFF
TRBV2	TRBD1	TRBJ2-6	few	TGTGCCAGCCCGGGACAGGGATCTGGGGCCAACGTCCTGACTTTC	CASPGQGSGANVLTF
TRBV6-5	NA	TRBJ2-7	NA	TGTGCCAGCAGTAGGTCTGGGACCGAGCAGTACTTC	CASSRSGTEQYF
TRBV10-3	TRBD1	TRBJ2-7	NA	TGTGCCATCAGTGACGGACAGGGAAAGGTCTACGAGCAGTACTTC	CAISDGQGKVYEQYF
TRBV5-6	NA	TRBJ2-1	few	TGTGCCAGCAGCTACGGGATAGGGGTTGAGCAGTTCTTC	CASSYGIGVEQFF
TRBV30	TRBD2	TRBJ2-1	once	TGTGCCTGGAGCCCTAGCGGACCCTCGGGAGGCAATGAGCAGTTCTTC	CAWSPSGPSGGNEQFF
TRBV12-3/TRBV12-4	NA	TRBJ2-7	few	TGTGCCAGCAGTTTAGAGACTCGAGGACTGCGGGAGCAGTACTTC	CASSLETRGLREQYF
TRBV20-1	NA	TRBJ2-1	NA	TGCAGTGCTAGAGATTTTCAGTTAGGTAATGAGCAGTTCTTC	CSARDFQLGNEQFF
TRBV6-6	TRBD2	TRBJ2-1	NA	TGTGCCAGCAGTTCTGGGACTAGATCCTACAATGAGCAGTTCTTC	CASSSGTRSYNEQFF
TRBV6-5	TRBD1	TRBJ2-1	NA	TGTGCCAGCAGCTCCTACGCCGGGACAGGGGGACCCTACAATGAGCAGTTCTTC	CASSSYAGTGGPYNEQFF
TRBV28	NA	TRBJ1-5	NA	TGTGCCAGCAGTTTACGGGCGGTTGATCAGCCCCAGCATTTT	CASSLRAVDQPQHF
TRBV12-3/TRBV12-4	TRBD1	TRBJ2-1	few	TGTGCCAGCACCCAAGGGGACAGACTCTCCTACAATGAGCAGTTCTTC	CASTQGDRLSYNEQFF
TRBV11-3	NA	TRBJ2-1	NA	TGTGCCAGCAGCTTGGAGTGGACTACGTTTACGGATGAGCAGTTCTTC	CASSLEWTTFTDEQFF
TRBV5-1	NA	TRBJ2-3	many	TGCGCCAGCAGCTTGGGGGGGCTAGCGGACACAGATACGCAGTATTTT	CASSLGGLADTDTQYF
TRBV12-3/TRBV12-4	NA	TRBJ2-1	NA	TGTGCCAGCAGTGCTTTGAGGGGTTCCTACAATGAGCAGTTCTTC	CASSALRGSYNEQFF
TRBV5-6	NA	TRBJ2-7	many	TGTGCCAGCAGCTTGATGAGTGCCGAGCAGTACTTC	CASSLMSAEQYF
TRBV7-2	NA	TRBJ1-5	few	TGTGCCAGCAGCCCCCAGGGCCGCGGCAATCAGCCCCAGCATTTT	CASSPQGRGNQPQHF
TRBV7-8	NA	TRBJ1-5	many	TGTGCCAGCAGCTTAATGGACAAAACTCAGCCCCAGCATTTT	CASSLMDKTQPQHF
TRBV20-1	NA	TRBJ2-1	many	TGCAGTGCTAGCCTCTGGGAGTCGCGCTACAATGAGCAGTTCTTC	CSASLWESRYNEQFF
TRBV7-6	NA	TRBJ2-7	NA	TGTGCCAGCAGCTTACTTGGGGGCGCGGAGCAGTACTTC	CASSLLGGAEQYF
TRBV5-4	NA	TRBJ2-3	NA	TGTGCCAGCAGCCCGGAGCGCACAGATACGCAGTATTTT	CASSPERTDTQYF
TRBV27	NA	TRBJ2-7	NA	TGTGCCAGCAGTCCGACAGGCTACGAGCAGTACTTC	CASSPTGYEQYF
TRBV7-9	TRBD2	TRBJ2-7	NA	TGTGCCAGCAGCTTAGCGCTGGGAAGCGGGAGCTACGAGCAGTACTTC	CASSLALGSGSYEQYF
TRBV19	NA	TRBJ1-1	few	TGTGCCAGTAATTTATGGGGGATGAACACTGAAGCTTTCTTT	CASNLWGMNTEAFF
TRBV10-3	TRBD1	TRBJ2-7	many	TGTGCCATCAGCTGGGACAGGGGAAAGTACGAGCAGTACTTC	CAISWDRGKYEQYF
TRBV27	NA	TRBJ2-1	few	TGTGCCAGCAGTTTACAGGGACCCTACAATGAGCAGTTCTTC	CASSLQGPYNEQFF
TRBV19	NA	TRBJ2-7	NA	TGTGCCAGTAGTATCGGCTGGGGTTACGAGCAGTACTTC	CASSIGWGYEQYF
TRBV13	NA	TRBJ1-4	medium-sized	TGTGCCAGCAGCTTGGGGGCAACTAATGAAAAACTGTTTTTT	CASSLGATNEKLFF
TRBV7-6	NA	TRBJ1-4	few	TGTGCCAGCAGCTTAGCGCGTGACGGAAATGAAAAACTGTTTTTT	CASSLARDGNEKLFF
TRBV10-3	NA	TRBJ1-1	many	TGTGCCGTGAACAGGGACGTGAACACTGAAGCTTTCTTT	CAVNRDVNTEAFF
TRBV6-1	TRBD2	TRBJ2-1	NA	TGTGCCAGCAGTGAAGCGCTGGGACTAGCGGGTACTGAGCAGTTCTTC	CASSEALGLAGTEQFF